The clone carrying this T cell receptor (beta chain) was observed a handful of times. Its antigen remains unknown. This entry belongs to a study of human T cells and chemical hapten exposure. Whole-study findings and limits: Among TCRs, those above 1 in 1000 frequency were unaffected by DPC sensitization. Expanded TCRs clustered into significantly more large CDR3 similarity groups than controls, the analysis revealed.

TCRdb called the RACE reads again in MiXCR, with one record for every CDR3 protein. The sample lists approximately 260,000 distinct CDR3 sequences, 7.5% to 10% seen once, with about 2.1% in the top ten. The V segment lost 3 bases and the J segment 2 bases; nucleotides outside the gene matches: 5. CDR1 is SGHRS, CDR2 YFSETQ, per germline. This CDR3 spans 15 amino acids. Time point specified: pre-sensitization, week 0. The treatment denotes: therapeutic diphenylcyclopropenone sensitization with weekly scalp DPC. The source was whole blood, collected in connection with sensitization to the hapten diphenylcyclopropenone (DPC). J is TRBJ2-3 and V is TRBV5-1, with 8 bases matching TRBD1. The TCR comes from a woman aged 40 to 50 with alopecia areata. Some clones in this sample may be carry-over from other donors' samples. This CDR3 reads CASSSRQGNTDTQYF. The CDR3, as DNA: TGCGCCAGCAGCTCGCGACAGGGGAACACAGATACGCAGTATTTT.